This TCR beta chain emerged from a study of T-cell memory formation after mild COVID-19. In the study overall: Most TCR clusters belonged to a single donor.

The study's findings and limits: Contracting clones from day 15 to 85 showed balanced CD4/CD8; later expanders favored CD4+.

V lost 6 bases and J lost 6, with 12 bases in between. The CDR3 is 12 amino acids. Germline V CDR1 and CDR2: SGHAT, FQNNGV. With constant-segment primers, 5'RACE yielded cDNA libraries of TCR alpha and TCR beta that carried sample barcodes and UMIs. TCRdb re-derived calls from the 5' RACE reads in MiXCR, one entry per CDR3 protein. The table shows about 110,000 distinct CDR3 sequences, with roughly a sixth occurring only once. This clonotype was picked up many times. The antigen is undetermined. This receptor was identified in a man aged 18 to 30 who had mild COVID-19 (a few samples of this study predate the infection). Cell type and time point are not known. The rearrangement uses TRBV11-2 and TRBJ2-7; the D gene is possibly TRBD1 (6 bases). The sample consisted of PBMCs or a T cell subset sorted from them (not recorded which). The CDR3 sequence is CASSPTGLEQYF. The CDR3 coding sequence is TGTGCCAGCAGTCCAACAGGGCTCGAGCAGTACTTC.